The rows below give T cell receptor beta chains drawn from one sample of a study of T cell responses to AZD1222 COVID-19 vaccine. Profiled with immunoSEQ multiplex PCR; TCRdb holds only in-frame clones, not every one. Here the sample spans 120,000 to 150,000 clones, 80% to 95% being singletons. Material: peripheral blood, obtained on day 0 of MenACWY control vaccination. The receptors stem from an adult in good health. The CDR3 runs from the conserved cysteine through the conserved F or W. D genes are given only for firm matches. A clone size is listed for some rows: how often the clone was seen (once, few, many), or a class if it is expanded.

d_call,clone_size,v_call,j_call,cdr3_aa,cdr3_nt
-,-,TRBV2,TRBJ1-2,CARDNNYGYTF,TGTGCCAGGGACAATAACTATGGCTACACCTTC
-,once,TRBV30,TRBJ1-2,CAWTSSGLGLYGYTF,TGTGCCTGGACCTCATCAGGGCTAGGACTCTATGGCTACACCTTC
-,-,TRBV30,TRBJ1-6,CAWSGGENSPLHF,TGTGCCTGGAGTGGGGGCGAAAATTCACCCCTCCACTTT
-,-,TRBV6-5,TRBJ2-5,CASRFRSPGETQYF,TGTGCCAGCAGGTTCAGGTCACCGGGGGAGACCCAGTACTTC
TRBD1,-,TRBV7-6,TRBJ2-1,CASSSQSGQTNEQFF,TGTGCCAGCAGCTCGCAATCGGGACAGACCAATGAGCAGTTCTTC
-,-,TRBV30,TRBJ1-1,CAWKRGGTEAFF,TGTGCCTGGAAACGAGGGGGGACTGAAGCTTTCTTT
TRBD1,-,TRBV29-1,TRBJ1-1,CSVDLPWTGSTEAFF,TGCAGCGTTGATCTTCCCTGGACAGGCTCCACTGAAGCTTTCTTT
TRBD2,-,TRBV5-4,TRBJ2-3,CAILPLAGTDTQYF,TGTGCCATCCTCCCTCTAGCGGGCACAGATACGCAGTATTTT
TRBD2,-,TRBV19,TRBJ2-2,CASSIREGGELFF,TGTGCCAGTAGTATAAGGGAGGGCGGGGAGCTGTTTTTT
-,-,TRBV9,TRBJ1-2,CASSVELRPDGYTF,TGTGCCAGCAGCGTAGAGTTGCGTCCGGATGGCTACACCTTC
TRBD2,-,TRBV7-9,TRBJ2-1,CASSLTSGRLDEQFF,TGTGCCAGCAGCTTGACTAGCGGGAGGTTGGATGAGCAGTTCTTC
-,-,TRBV6-4,TRBJ1-1,CASSDSFRWRTEAFF,TGTGCCAGCAGTGACTCTTTTCGCTGGCGGACTGAAGCTTTCTTT
-,-,TRBV7-3,TRBJ2-2,CASSHTGELFF,TGTGCCAGCTCCCATACCGGGGAGCTGTTTTTT
TRBD1,-,TRBV5-1,TRBJ1-6,CASSATGQGDSPLHF,TGCGCCAGCAGCGCTACGGGACAGGGTGATTCACCCCTCCACTTT
-,-,TRBV27,TRBJ2-2,CASSLLATGELFF,TGTGCCAGCAGTTTATTAGCCACCGGGGAGCTGTTTTTT
-,-,TRBV7-9,TRBJ1-2,CASSLGLPKGNGYTF,TGTGCCAGCAGCTTAGGCCTCCCGAAAGGGAATGGCTACACCTTC
TRBD2,few,TRBV7-3,TRBJ2-7,CASSPGTSGYEQYF,TGTGCCAGCAGCCCTGGGACTAGCGGCTACGAGCAGTACTTC
-,-,TRBV30,TRBJ1-6,CAWRWSSYNSPLHF,TGTGCCTGGAGGTGGAGCTCCTATAATTCACCCCTCCACTTT
TRBD2,few,TRBV4-1,TRBJ2-3,CASSQAGGVDTQYF,TGCGCCAGCAGCCAGGCGGGGGGGGTAGATACGCAGTATTTT
TRBD1,-,TRBV28,TRBJ1-3,CASSGTGNGNTIYF,TGTGCCAGCAGTGGGACAGGGAATGGAAACACCATATATTTT
-,-,TRBV24-1,TRBJ2-1,CATQKDYNEQFF,TGTGCCACCCAGAAGGACTACAATGAGCAGTTCTTC
-,-,TRBV7-9,TRBJ1-1,CASTDRSNTEAFF,TGTGCCAGCACGGACCGATCGAACACTGAAGCTTTCTTT
-,-,TRBV3-1/TRBV3-2,TRBJ1-1,CASSYGTEAFF,TGTGCCAGCAGCTACGGGACCGAAGCTTTCTTT
TRBD1,-,TRBV30,TRBJ1-2,CAWSPQTGGKYGYTF,TGTGCCTGGAGTCCACAGACAGGGGGTAAATATGGCTACACCTTC
TRBD1,-,TRBV6-5,TRBJ2-1,CASKSGGSYNEQFF,TGTGCCAGTAAGTCAGGGGGCTCCTACAATGAGCAGTTCTTC
-,-,TRBV19,TRBJ1-2,CASSRQLSNYGYTF,TGTGCCAGTAGCAGACAACTTTCAAACTATGGCTACACCTTC
TRBD2,-,TRBV24-1,TRBJ2-1,CATSDPGKGGRYNEQFF,TGTGCCACCAGTGACCCGGGGAAGGGCGGGAGGTACAATGAGCAGTTCTTC
-,-,TRBV5-6,TRBJ1-5,CASSLAGGNQPQHF,TGTGCCAGCAGCTTGGCAGGGGGCAATCAGCCCCAGCATTTT
-,-,TRBV29-1,TRBJ2-7,CSGDWGTGSSYEQYF,TGCAGCGGCGATTGGGGGACTGGGAGCTCCTACGAGCAGTACTTC
-,-,TRBV3-1/TRBV3-2,TRBJ1-5,CASSAQGNQPQHF,TGTGCCAGCAGCGCACAGGGAAATCAGCCCCAGCATTTT
-,-,TRBV19,TRBJ1-4,CASSITPTNEKLFF,TGTGCCAGTAGTATAACACCAACTAATGAAAAACTGTTTTTT
-,-,TRBV7-2,TRBJ1-1,CASSLGEGAEAFF,TGTGCCAGCAGCTTAGGAGAAGGGGCTGAAGCTTTCTTT
-,once,TRBV10-3,TRBJ1-4,CAISESKGQGEKLFF,TGTGCCATCAGTGAGTCCAAGGGGCAGGGTGAAAAACTGTTTTTT
-,once,TRBV6-1,TRBJ2-7,CASSEGSSRLYEQYF,TGTGCCAGCAGTGAGGGGTCCAGTCGCTTGTACGAGCAGTACTTC
TRBD2,-,TRBV11-3,TRBJ2-5,CASSLGRERGGPETQYF,TGTGCCAGCAGCTTGGGTCGGGAGCGGGGGGGCCCCGAGACCCAGTACTTC
-,-,TRBV2,TRBJ2-2,CASRIAGSNTGELFF,TGTGCCAGCAGGATCGCGGGGTCGAACACCGGGGAGCTGTTTTTT
-,-,TRBV28,TRBJ1-1,CASSLRATEAFF,TGTGCCAGCAGTTTACGGGCCACTGAAGCTTTCTTT
-,-,TRBV6-5,TRBJ1-1,CAARIVGLNTEAFF,TGTGCAGCCAGAATCGTTGGATTGAACACTGAAGCTTTCTTT
TRBD2,-,TRBV9,TRBJ2-5,CASSEGLATSGGFETQYF,TGTGCCAGCAGCGAGGGCCTTGCTACTAGCGGGGGGTTCGAGACCCAGTACTTC
TRBD2,-,TRBV5-1,TRBJ2-1,CASGSSGSHNEQFF,TGCGCCAGTGGATCTAGCGGGTCTCACAATGAGCAGTTCTTC
-,-,TRBV6-2/TRBV6-3,TRBJ2-7,CASSYGGVAYEQYF,TGTGCCAGCAGTTACGGCGGAGTTGCCTACGAGCAGTACTTC
-,-,TRBV28,TRBJ1-1,CASSVWSSMNTEAFF,TGTGCCAGCAGTGTTTGGTCGTCGATGAACACTGAAGCTTTCTTT
-,few,TRBV9,TRBJ1-6,CASSAREPAGSPLHF,TGTGCCAGCAGCGCAAGGGAGCCAGCAGGTTCACCCCTCCACTTT
TRBD1,-,TRBV7-9,TRBJ2-7,CASSARDRVYEQYF,TGTGCCAGCAGCGCCCGGGACAGAGTTTACGAGCAGTACTTC
TRBD2,-,TRBV3-1/TRBV3-2,TRBJ2-7,CASSPPRTSGEQYF,TGTGCCAGCAGCCCCCCCCGGACTAGCGGCGAGCAGTACTTC
-,-,TRBV9,TRBJ1-6,CASSVRNSPLHF,TGTGCCAGCAGCGTCAGGAATTCACCCCTCCACTTT
TRBD1,-,TRBV6-5,TRBJ1-6,CASRGQGGNSPLHF,TGTGCCAGCAGAGGACAGGGAGGGAATTCACCCCTCCACTTT
-,once,TRBV28,TRBJ2-2,CASSSRQGGTGELFF,TGTGCCAGCAGTAGCCGGCAGGGCGGAACCGGGGAGCTGTTTTTT
-,-,TRBV30,TRBJ1-2,CAWSVHGYGYTF,TGTGCCTGGAGTGTACACGGCTATGGCTACACCTTC
-,-,TRBV14,TRBJ2-7,CASSLRTVPYEQYF,TGTGCCAGCAGCCTGCGGACAGTTCCATACGAGCAGTACTTC
-,-,TRBV6-5,TRBJ1-4,CASSPLTTNEKLFF,TGTGCCAGCAGTCCTTTAACAACTAATGAAAAACTGTTTTTT
TRBD2,-,TRBV28,TRBJ2-7,CASSLGGDWSYEQYF,TGTGCCAGCAGTCTTGGGGGGGATTGGTCCTACGAGCAGTACTTC
-,-,TRBV28,TRBJ1-5,CASSFEGVQPQHF,TGTGCCAGCAGTTTTGAGGGGGTACAGCCCCAGCATTTT
-,once,TRBV7-2,TRBJ2-3,CASTEGGTDTQYF,TGTGCCAGCACAGAGGGGGGGACAGATACGCAGTATTTT
-,-,TRBV7-2,TRBJ2-7,CATSKSRGGEQYF,TGTGCCACTTCGAAATCCAGGGGGGGCGAGCAGTACTTC
-,-,TRBV2,TRBJ1-2,CASNRPAGYGYTF,TGTGCCAGCAACCGACCAGCCGGGTATGGCTACACCTTC
-,-,TRBV19,TRBJ1-3,CASVYGSRSGNTIYF,TGTGCCAGTGTTTATGGGAGCCGCTCTGGAAACACCATATATTTT